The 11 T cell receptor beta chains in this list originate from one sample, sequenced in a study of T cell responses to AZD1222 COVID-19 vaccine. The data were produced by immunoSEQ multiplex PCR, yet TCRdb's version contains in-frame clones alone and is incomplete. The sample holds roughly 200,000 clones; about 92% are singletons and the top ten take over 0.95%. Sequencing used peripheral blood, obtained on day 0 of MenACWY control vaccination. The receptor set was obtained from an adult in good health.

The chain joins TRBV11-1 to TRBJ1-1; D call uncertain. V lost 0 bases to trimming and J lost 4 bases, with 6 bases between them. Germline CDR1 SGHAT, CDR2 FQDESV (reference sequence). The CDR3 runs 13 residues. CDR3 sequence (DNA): TGTGCCAGCAGCTTAGCTGTAGGCACTGAAGCTTTCTTT. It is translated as CASSLAVGTEAFF.

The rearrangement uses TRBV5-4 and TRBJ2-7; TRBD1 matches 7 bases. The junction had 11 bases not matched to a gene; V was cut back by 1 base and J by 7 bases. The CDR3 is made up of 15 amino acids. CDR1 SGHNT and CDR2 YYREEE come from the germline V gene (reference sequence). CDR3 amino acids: CASSLFQGVFGEQYF. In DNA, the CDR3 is TGTGCCAGCAGCTTGTTTCAGGGGGTCTTTGGAGAGCAGTACTTC.

In DNA form, the CDR3 reads TGTGCCAGCAGCTCCCGGACGGGGAACACTGAAGCTTTCTTT. Translated: CASSSRTGNTEAFF. This chain joins TRBV7-8 and TRBJ1-1; D unresolved. CDR1 SGHVS and CDR2 FQNEAQ come from the germline V gene. There are 14 residues in the CDR3. Trimming removed 4 bases at V and 1 base at J, with 10 bases between. The full variable domain, completed using reference TRBV7-8 and TRBJ1-1, is GAGVSQSPRYKVAKRGQDVALRCDPISGHVSLFWYQQALGQGPEFLTYFQNEAQLDKSGLPSDRFFAERPEGSVSTLKIQRTQQEDSAVYLCASSSRTGNTEAFFGQGTRLTVV.

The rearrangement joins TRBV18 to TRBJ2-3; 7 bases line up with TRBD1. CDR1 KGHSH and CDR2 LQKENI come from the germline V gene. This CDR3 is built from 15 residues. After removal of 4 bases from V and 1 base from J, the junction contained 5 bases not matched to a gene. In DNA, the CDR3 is TGTGCCAGCTCACTAGGGACAGCGGGCACAGATACGCAGTATTTT. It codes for CASSLGTAGTDTQYF.

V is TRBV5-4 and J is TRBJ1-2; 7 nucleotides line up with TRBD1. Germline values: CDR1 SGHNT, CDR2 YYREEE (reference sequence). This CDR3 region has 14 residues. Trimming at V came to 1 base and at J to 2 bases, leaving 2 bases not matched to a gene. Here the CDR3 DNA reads TGTGCCAGCAGCTTGAGGGGGCGGAACTATGGCTACACCTTC. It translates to CASSLRGRNYGYTF.

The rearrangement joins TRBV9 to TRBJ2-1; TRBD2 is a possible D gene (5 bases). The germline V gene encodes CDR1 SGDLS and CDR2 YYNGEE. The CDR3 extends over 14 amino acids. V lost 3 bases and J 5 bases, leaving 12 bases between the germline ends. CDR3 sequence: CASSEADRDNEQFF. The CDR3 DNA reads TGTGCCAGCAGCGAAGCGGACCGGGACAATGAGCAGTTCTTC.

The chain's CDR3 is CASSQAEQRIYEQYF. The CDR3 DNA is TGCGCCAGCAGCCAGGCTGAGCAGAGAATCTACGAGCAGTACTTC. The chain is built from TRBV4-1 and TRBJ2-7; D not certain. V lost 3 bases, J lost 3 bases, and 15 bases lay in between. The CDR3 runs to 15 residues. Germline V lookup: CDR1 MGHRA, CDR2 YSYEKL.

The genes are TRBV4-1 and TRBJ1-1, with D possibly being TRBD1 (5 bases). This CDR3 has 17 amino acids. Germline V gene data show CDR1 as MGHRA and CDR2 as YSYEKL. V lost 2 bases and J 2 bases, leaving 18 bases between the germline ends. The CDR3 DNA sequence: TGCGCCAGCAGCCAATCCCCCAGGGCGCCGGCAAACACTGAAGCTTTCTTT. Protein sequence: CASSQSPRAPANTEAFF.

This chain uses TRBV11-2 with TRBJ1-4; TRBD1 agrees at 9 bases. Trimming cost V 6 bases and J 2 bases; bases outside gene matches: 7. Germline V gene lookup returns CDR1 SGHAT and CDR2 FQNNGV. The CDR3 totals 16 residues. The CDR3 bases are TGTGCCAGCAGTCGGGACAGGGTGTCGACTAATGAAAAACTGTTTTTT. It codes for CASSRDRVSTNEKLFF.

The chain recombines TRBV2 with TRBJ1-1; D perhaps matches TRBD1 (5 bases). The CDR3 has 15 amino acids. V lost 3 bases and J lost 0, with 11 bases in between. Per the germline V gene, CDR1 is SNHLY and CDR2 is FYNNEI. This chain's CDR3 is CASSDGFRVNTEAFF. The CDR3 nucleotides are TGTGCCAGCAGTGACGGGTTCAGGGTGAACACTGAAGCTTTCTTT.

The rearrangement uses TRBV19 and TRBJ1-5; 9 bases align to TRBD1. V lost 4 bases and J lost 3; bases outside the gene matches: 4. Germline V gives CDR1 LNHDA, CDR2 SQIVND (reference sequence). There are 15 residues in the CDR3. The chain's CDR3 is CASSRDRATNQPQHF. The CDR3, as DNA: TGTGCCAGTAGTAGGGACAGGGCAACCAATCAGCCCCAGCATTTT.